This T cell receptor (beta chain) was identified in a study of T-cell memory formation after mild COVID-19. Study background: Clustering of TCRs was largely donor specific.

This clonotype has more than one count but fewer than ten. Its antigen is still unknown. Trimming took 5 bases from V and 4 from J, leaving 19 bases between them. CDR1 and CDR2 from the germline V gene are SEHNR and FQNEAQ (reference sequence). The CDR3 totals 16 residues. Sample barcodes and UMIs were carried by the TCR alpha and TCR beta cDNA libraries that 5'RACE generated with constant-segment primers. Each CDR3 protein gets one entry after TCRdb re-called the 5' RACE reads with MiXCR. The profile shows 350,000 to 500,000 distinct CDR3 sequences, 23% of them singletons. Study conclusions and caveats: Mainly CM and EM harbored the contracting CD4+ clones; mainly EMRA harbored the CD8+ ones.

The specimen sequenced was PBMCs or a T cell subset sorted from them (not recorded which). The receptor comes from an adult woman who had mild COVID-19 (a few samples of this study predate the infection). Cell type and time point are not known. The chain joins TRBV7-9 to TRBJ2-3, with D tentatively TRBD1 or TRBD2 (6 bases each). CDR3 sequence (DNA): TGTGCCAGCAGCCTATCGGGGGCCGTGGGGCCAGATACGCAGTATTTT. It codes for CASSLSGAVGPDTQYF.